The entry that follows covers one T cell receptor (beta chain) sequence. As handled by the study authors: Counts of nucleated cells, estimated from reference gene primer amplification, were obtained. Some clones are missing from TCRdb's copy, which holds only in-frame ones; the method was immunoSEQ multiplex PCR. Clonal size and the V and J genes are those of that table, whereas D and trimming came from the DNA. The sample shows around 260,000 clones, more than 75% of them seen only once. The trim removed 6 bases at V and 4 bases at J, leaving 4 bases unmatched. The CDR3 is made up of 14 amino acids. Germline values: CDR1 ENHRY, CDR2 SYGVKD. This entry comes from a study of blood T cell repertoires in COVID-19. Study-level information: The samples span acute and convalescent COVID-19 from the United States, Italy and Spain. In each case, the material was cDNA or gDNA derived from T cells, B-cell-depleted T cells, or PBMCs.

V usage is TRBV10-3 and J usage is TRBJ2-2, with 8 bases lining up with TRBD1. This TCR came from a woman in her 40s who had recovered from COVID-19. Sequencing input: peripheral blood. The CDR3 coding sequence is TGTGCCATCAGGGGGACAGGTGGCACCGGGGAGCTGTTTTTT. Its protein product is CAIRGTGGTGELFF.